These 32 T cell receptor beta chains share one sample of origin, sequenced in a study of T cell responses to AZD1222 COVID-19 vaccine. Clones were read by immunoSEQ multiplex PCR, and TCRdb kept only the in-frame ones, dropping some. The sample lists about 89,000 clones, around 91% occurring once. Material: peripheral blood, obtained on day 0 of MenACWY control vaccination. The receptors originated from an adult in good health.

V gene TRBV9 combines with J gene TRBJ2-2; no reliable D call. V was pared by 3 bases and J by 11 bases, with 14 bases between. Germline V gene sequence: CDR1 SGDLS, CDR2 YYNGEE. The CDR3 consists of 13 residues. The CDR3 coding sequence is TGTGCCAGCAGCGCTAACCTGGCAGGAGAGCTGTTTTTT. It encodes CASSANLAGELFF. Full variable domain (rest looked up from reference TRBV9 and TRBJ2-2): DSGVTQTPKHLITATGQRVTLRCSPRSGDLSVYWYQQSLDQGLQFLIQYYNGEERAKGNILERFSAQQFPDLHSELNLSSLELGDSALYFCASSANLAGELFFGEGSRLTVL.

In this sample, this clone turned up once. This sequence joins TRBV7-2 and TRBJ2-3, with 9 bases fitting TRBD2. In germline, CDR1 is SGHTA, CDR2 FQGNSA. There are 16 residues in the CDR3. The J segment lost 6 bases and the V segment lost 3 bases, leaving 10 bases of the junction unmatched. DNA for the CDR3: TGTGCCAGCAGCTTGCAGGGTAGCGGGGGAGGGGATACGCAGTATTTT. Translation gives CASSLQGSGGGDTQYF.

V is TRBV7-9 and J is TRBJ1-1, with 7 bases lining up with TRBD1. Germline CDR1 is SEHNR and CDR2 is FQNEAQ (reference sequence). The CDR3 runs to 14 residues. With V trimmed by 5 bases and J by 4 bases, 7 bases remained unmatched. The DNA for the CDR3 is TGTGCCAGCAGCCGTCAAGGGGGCTCCACTGAAGCTTTCTTT. It translates to CASSRQGGSTEAFF.

Concerning this clone: One junction end disagrees with the germline gene, perhaps due to a read error. The chain uses TRBV7-7 and TRBJ2-1, with 9 bases lining up with TRBD1. CDR3 length: 14 amino acids. Germline-derived CDR1 and CDR2 are SSHAT and FNYEAQ (reference sequence). The CDR3 region has the DNA TGTGCTAGCAGCACCGGGACAGGGCCCAATGAGCAGTTCTTC. Amino acid sequence: CASSTGTGPNEQFF.

CDR3 nucleotide sequence: TGTGCCAGCAGCCGGTCGGCTAGCGGTTACGAGCAGTACTTC. This sequence encodes CASSRSASGYEQYF. The chain carries TRBV6-5 and TRBJ2-7, with 7 nucleotides matching TRBD2. This CDR3 is 14 amino acids long. The V gene's germline CDR1 is MNHEY and CDR2 SVGAGI. The V and J ends lost 6 bases and 4 bases, in that order; junction bases with no gene match: 9.

Regarding this clone: Relative to the germline gene, one junction end is altered; a read error may explain this. The chain has TRBV29-1 and TRBJ1-1; D unclear. Germline V gives CDR1 SQVTM, CDR2 ANQGSEA. The CDR3 has 13 amino acids. The chain's CDR3 is CSVKPGPNSEAFF. The CDR3 region has the DNA TGCAGCGTTAAGCCAGGCCCTAACAGTGAAGCTTTCTTT. The whole variable domain, filled in from reference TRBV29-1 and TRBJ1-1, reads SAVISQKPSRDICQRGTSLTIQCQVDSQVTMMFWYRQQPGQSLTLIATANQGSEATYESGFVIDKFPISRPNLTFSTLTVSNMSPEDSSIYLCSVKPGPNSEAFFGQGTRLTVV.

This clone has a single count. The chain has TRBV5-4 and TRBJ1-5, with TRBD1 as a possible D gene (6 bases). This CDR3 has 14 residues. The V end lost 0 bases, the J end lost 6 bases, and 10 bases lay between the germline ends. Germline V CDR1 and CDR2: SGHNT, YYREEE (reference sequence). Here the CDR3 DNA reads TGTGCCAGCAGCTTGGACGGGGGCCCTCAGCCCCAGCATTTT. Amino acids: CASSLDGGPQPQHF.

This chain uses TRBV15 with TRBJ1-2; TRBD1 agrees at 7 bases. CDR3 length: 14 amino acids. Germline V gene lookup returns CDR1 LNHNV and CDR2 YYDKDF (reference sequence). The junction had 10 bases not matched to a gene; V was cut back by 4 bases and J by 8 bases. Written as DNA, the CDR3 is TGTGCCACCAGCAACGACAGGGAAGTAAAGGGCTACACCTTC. This gives the protein CATSNDREVKGYTF.

This rearrangement joins TRBV10-3 to TRBJ1-1; weak D call: TRBD1 (5 bases). Germline V gene lookup returns CDR1 ENHRY and CDR2 SYGVKD. The CDR3 contains 13 residues. With 6 bases removed from V and 0 bases from J, the gap between germline ends came to 8 bases. The CDR3: CAISRQMNTEAFF. In DNA, the CDR3 is TGTGCCATCAGCCGACAGATGAACACTGAAGCTTTCTTT.

This chain links TRBV12-3 or TRBV12-4 with TRBJ1-5, with D unclear. Trimming shortened V by 2 bases and J by 6 bases, and 8 bases separated the two germline ends. The CDR3 is made up of 13 amino acids. The CDR3 nucleotides read TGTGCCAGCAGTTTAAGGGCCCTTCAGCCCCAGCATTTT. Its protein product is CASSLRALQPQHF.

J is TRBJ2-2 and V is TRBV19, with 8 positions matching TRBD1. With 4 bases clipped from V and 2 bases from J, the junction kept 6 bases outside the gene matches. CDR1 and CDR2 from the germline V gene are LNHDA and SQIVND (reference sequence). CDR3 length: 16 residues. DNA of the CDR3: TGTGCCAGTAGTACCTTACAGGGGGTAAACACCGGGGAGCTGTTTTTT. It yields the protein CASSTLQGVNTGELFF.

The chain combines TRBV5-1 with TRBJ2-1, with TRBD2 identical over 9 bases. The germline V gene encodes CDR1 SGHRS and CDR2 YFSETQ. This CDR3 spans 17 amino acids. Losses at the gene ends were 0 bases for V and 0 bases for J; bases not matched to a gene: 4. The chain's CDR3 is CASSLAGSGSSYNEQFF. Here the CDR3 DNA reads TGCGCCAGCAGCTTGGCAGGTAGCGGGAGCTCCTACAATGAGCAGTTCTTC.

The rearrangement uses TRBV7-2 and TRBJ1-3, with a tentative D call TRBD1 (5 bases). The CDR3 sequence is 15 residues long. Trimming cost V 4 bases and J 0 bases, with 10 bases left between them. Germline CDR1 reads SGHTA; CDR2 reads FQGNSA. The chain's CDR3 is CASSWGTYSGNTIYF. In DNA, the CDR3 is TGTGCCAGCAGCTGGGGGACTTACTCTGGAAACACCATATATTTT.

This clone was counted a few times. The V gene is TRBV5-5, the J gene TRBJ1-1; no clear D. Per the germline V gene, CDR1 is SGHKS and CDR2 is YYEKEE (reference sequence). The CDR3 contains 15 residues. V gave up 9 bases and J gave up 1 base, with 19 bases separating them. CDR3 region: CATQGDPLRNTEAFF. CDR3 DNA: TGTGCCACCCAAGGAGACCCCCTGAGGAACACTGAAGCTTTCTTT.

CDR3 residues: CSVEQSGLVGADTQYF. In DNA form, the CDR3 reads TGCAGCGTTGAACAAAGCGGACTAGTGGGCGCAGATACGCAGTATTTT. The chain combines TRBV29-1 with TRBJ2-3; 7 nucleotides agree with TRBD2. V was clipped by 2 bases and J by 4 bases; unmatched bases: 12. This CDR3 is built from 16 residues. Germline V CDR1 and CDR2: SQVTM, ANQGSEA.

The J gene is TRBJ1-2, the V gene TRBV5-3; perhaps TRBD1 as D (5 bases). TRBV5-3 is known as an ORF, though its function is uncertain. V lost 4 bases and J lost 4, with 20 bases in between. This CDR3 has 16 residues. CDR3 residues: CARSRIGQGGPYGYTF. For the CDR3, the DNA is TGTGCCAGAAGCCGGATAGGGCAGGGAGGACCCTATGGCTACACCTTC.

A single count supports this clone. The chain is built from TRBV5-1 and TRBJ1-1, with unresolved D. CDR3 size: 13 residues. Germline assignment: CDR1 SGHRS and CDR2 YFSETQ. V lost 1 base and J 6 bases, leaving 10 bases between the germline ends. The CDR3 sequence: CASSLPLGPEAFF. CDR3 nucleotide sequence: TGCGCCAGCAGCTTGCCGCTCGGGCCTGAAGCTTTCTTT.

The J gene is TRBJ2-1, the V gene TRBV7-6; the match to TRBD1 covers 8 bases. The V gene end was trimmed by 1 base and the J gene end by 7 bases; junction bases not matched to a gene: 6. Germline CDR1 reads SGHVS; CDR2 reads FNYEAQ. CDR3 size: 15 residues. The CDR3 bases are TGTGCCAGCAGCTTAGGCCAGGGGGCCGATAATGAGCAGTTCTTC. Residues: CASSLGQGADNEQFF.

The J gene is TRBJ1-1, the V gene TRBV3-1 (or the pseudogene TRBV3-2), with D perhaps matching TRBD1 (5 bases). Germline V lookup: CDR1 LGHDT, CDR2 YNNKEL (reference sequence). Trimming removed 7 bases at V and 3 bases at J, with 15 bases between. The CDR3 extends over 14 amino acids. The CDR3 DNA is TGTGCCAGCACCAACCAAGGGGTTCACACTGAAGCTTTCTTT. Translated: CASTNQGVHTEAFF.

Remarks on this clone: This specimen includes other DNA sequences encoding the same CDR3. The chain combines TRBV20-1 with TRBJ1-1; D remains ambiguous. Germline loops: CDR1 DFQATT, CDR2 SNEGSKA (reference sequence). The CDR3 has 11 residues. The V and J ends lost 1 base and 5 bases respectively, with 5 bases between them. The DNA for the CDR3 is TGCAGTGCTAGAGCGGGTACTGAAGCTTTCTTT. Its protein product is CSARAGTEAFF.

The chain is built from TRBV6-1 and TRBJ2-1; the D is unclear. The CDR3 length is 14 residues. Germline-derived CDR1 and CDR2 are MNHNS and SASEGT. V shed 1 base and J shed 2 bases, with 6 bases lying between them. CDR3 in DNA: TGTGCCAGCAGTGAAGGGGGTCCCTACAATGAGCAGTTCTTC. Translation gives CASSEGGPYNEQFF.

This sequence joins TRBV6-5 and TRBJ1-1, with 8 bases identical to TRBD1. Germline assignment: CDR1 MNHEY and CDR2 SVGAGI. The CDR3 has 15 amino acids. Trimming at V came to 0 bases and at J to 3 bases, leaving 3 bases not matched to a gene. CDR3 in amino acids: CASSYSQGGDTEAFF. CDR3 bases: TGTGCCAGCAGTTACTCACAGGGGGGGGACACTGAAGCTTTCTTT.

This clone was found a few times. V is TRBV5-6 and J is TRBJ1-2; TRBD1 matches 9 bases. Unmatched junction bases numbered 8, after V lost 3 bases and J lost 5 bases. Germline CDR1 SGHDT, CDR2 YYEEEE. CDR3 length: 15 amino acids. CDR3 DNA: TGTGCCAGCAGCTCTCCGACAGGGGGAAGGTATGGCTACACCTTC. This gives the protein CASSSPTGGRYGYTF.

The chain uses TRBV12-3 or TRBV12-4 and TRBJ1-2; TRBD1 might be the D (5 bases). Trimming pared 1 base from V and 7 bases from J, leaving 10 bases between. The CDR3 contains 13 residues. In DNA form, the CDR3 reads TGTGCCAGCAGTTTAGATGGGGGGGGTGGCTACACCTTC. Protein product: CASSLDGGGGYTF.

The chain employs TRBV24-1 and TRBJ2-5; 7 nucleotides match TRBD2. The CDR3 runs to 15 residues. Germline-derived CDR1 and CDR2 are KGHDR and SFDVKD. V gave up 4 bases and J gave up 4 bases; unmatched junction bases: 8. The CDR3 nucleotides read TGTGCCACCAGTGAACCTACTAGCGCGGTAGAGACCCAGTACTTC. This sequence encodes CATSEPTSAVETQYF.

This sequence joins TRBV9 and TRBJ2-7, with 7 positions matching TRBD1. There are 14 residues in the CDR3. Germline assignment: CDR1 SGDLS and CDR2 YYNGEE. The J segment lost 3 bases and the V segment lost 0 bases, leaving 3 bases of the junction unmatched. The DNA for the CDR3 is TGTGCCAGCAGCGTAGGGCAGGGGGTCTACGAGCAGTACTTC. Its protein is CASSVGQGVYEQYF.

J is TRBJ2-7 and V is TRBV4-3; D ambiguous. The CDR3 totals 13 residues. The germline V and J ends were trimmed by 0 bases and 6 bases, with 9 bases remaining between them. Germline CDR1 LGHNA, CDR2 YSLEER. The CDR3 region has the DNA TGCGCCAGCAGCCAAGACTGGGGTTCCGAGCAGTACTTC. This translates into CASSQDWGSEQYF.

This rearrangement joins TRBV5-5 to TRBJ2-1, with D perhaps matching TRBD2 (5 bases). Germline V gene sequence: CDR1 SGHKS, CDR2 YYEKEE (reference sequence). Trimming took off 4 bases at V and 7 bases at J, with 9 bases between the two ends. This CDR3 is built from 12 residues. CDR3 in DNA: TGTGCCAGCAGCCGCGGGTCTAATGAGCAGTTCTTC. Protein: CASSRGSNEQFF. The whole variable domain, remainder taken from reference TRBV5-5 and TRBJ2-1, is DAGVTQSPTHLIKTRGQQVTLRCSPISGHKSVSWYQQVLGQGPQFIFQYYEKEERGRGNFPDRFSARQFPNYSSELNVNALLLGDSALYLCASSRGSNEQFFGPGTRLTVL.

This clone was recorded only once. This chain links TRBV28 with TRBJ1-1; TRBD1 is a possible D gene (5 bases). The germline CDR1 and CDR2 sequences are MDHEN and SYDVKM. Trimming removed 5 bases at V and 4 bases at J, with 17 bases between. The CDR3 contains 15 residues. CDR3 DNA sequence: TGTGCCAGCAGTCCGGTACGGGGGTCAAGCACTGAAGCTTTCTTT. It translates to CASSPVRGSSTEAFF.

For this clone: Different DNA sequences within this sample yield the same CDR3. V usage is TRBV11-1 and J usage is TRBJ2-2; D is unclear. Per germline, CDR1 SGHAT and CDR2 FQDESV (reference sequence). The V end lost 2 bases, the J end lost 1 base, and 8 bases lay between the germline ends. This CDR3 comprises 15 residues. The CDR3 bases are TGTGCCAGCAGCTTATCGTGGCTGAACACCGGGGAGCTGTTTTTT. This gives the protein CASSLSWLNTGELFF.

The rearrangement uses TRBV5-6 and TRBJ2-7, with 9 bases lining up with TRBD1. This CDR3 is built from 17 residues. Trimming took 0 bases from V and 3 from J; bases not matched to a gene: 10. The germline V gene encodes CDR1 SGHDT and CDR2 YYEEEE. Written as DNA, the CDR3 is TGTGCCAGCAGCTTGGATGGGGGCCGGGACAGGGTCTACGAGCAGTACTTC. As protein: CASSLDGGRDRVYEQYF.

The genes are TRBV11-1 and TRBJ2-3, with D tentatively TRBD2 (5 bases). V lost 2 bases to trimming and J lost 1 base, with 7 bases between them. Germline V gene data show CDR1 as SGHAT and CDR2 as FQDESV (reference sequence). The CDR3 spans 14 residues. The CDR3 loop reads CASSLSGGTDTQYF. DNA for the CDR3: TGTGCCAGCAGCTTATCCGGGGGCACAGATACGCAGTATTTT. The full variable domain, rest sourced from reference TRBV11-1 and TRBJ2-3, is EAEVAQSPRYKITEKSQAVAFWCDPISGHATLYWYRQILGQGPELLVQFQDESVVDDSQLPKDRFSAERLKGVDSTLKIQPAELGDSAMYLCASSLSGGTDTQYFGPGTRLTVL.